Presented here are 9 T cell receptor beta chains from one specimen sequenced in a study of shared clonotypes between healthy human individuals. Using immunoSEQ multiplex PCR, the repertoire was profiled, and TCRdb retains in-frame clones only, with some absent. The sample consists of 2 million to 2.5 million clones, almost 96% of them appearing once. The sample taken for sequencing was naive CD4+ T cells sorted from blood. Subset specified: CD45RA+ positively selected. The source is a young man in good health.

This rearrangement joins TRBV14 to TRBJ2-3; tentative D call: TRBD2 (6 bases). V gave up 7 bases and J gave up 2 bases, with 16 bases separating them. CDR1 and CDR2 (germline): SGHDN, FVKESK. This CDR3 is 15 amino acids long. The CDR3 nucleotides are TGTGCCAGCACCTCTGGACGGGGGTACACAGATACGCAGTATTTT. It translates to CASTSGRGYTDTQYF.

The V gene is TRBV7-9, the J gene TRBJ1-3, with TRBD1 matching over 8 bases. Germline CDR1 and CDR2: SEHNR and FQNEAQ (reference sequence). V trimming: 2 bases; J trimming: 0 bases; junction bases outside the gene matches: 9. The CDR3 runs to 18 residues. CDR3 bases: TGTGCCAGCAGCTTATCCGGACAGGGACAGCGCTCTGGAAACACCATATATTTT. It translates to CASSLSGQGQRSGNTIYF. Based on the CDR3 plus reference TRBV7-9 and TRBJ1-3, the full variable domain is DTGVSQNPRHKITKRGQNVTFRCDPISEHNRLYWYRQTLGQGPEFLTYFQNEAQLEKSRLLSDRFSAERPKGSFSTLEIQRTEQGDSAMYLCASSLSGQGQRSGNTIYFGEGSWLTVV.

The gene calls are TRBV5-1 and TRBJ2-1, with 12 bases identical to TRBD1. Germline lookup yields CDR1 SGHRS and CDR2 YFSETQ. The CDR3 spans 14 residues. J was trimmed by 9 bases and V by 4 bases; bases with no gene match: 5. The CDR3 here is CASSPGTGGTEQFF. The CDR3 DNA follows: TGCGCCAGCAGCCCCGGGACAGGGGGCACTGAGCAGTTCTTC.

The chain couples TRBV6-5 to TRBJ1-2, with D unresolved. In germline, CDR1 is MNHEY, CDR2 SVGAGI. This CDR3 contains 12 residues. With 6 bases removed from V and 2 bases from J, the gap between germline ends came to 7 bases. The CDR3 spells CASSQDNYGYTF. The CDR3 DNA is TGTGCCAGCAGCCAGGACAACTATGGCTACACCTTC.

The chain uses TRBV5-4 and TRBJ2-7; 8 nucleotides line up with TRBD2. The CDR3 spans 16 residues. Germline CDR1 SGHNT, CDR2 YYREEE (reference sequence). J was trimmed by 0 bases and V by 0 bases; bases with no gene match: 5. CDR3 region: CASSLDAREGSYEQYF. The DNA for the CDR3 is TGTGCCAGCAGCTTGGATGCCCGGGAGGGCTCCTACGAGCAGTACTTC.

The CDR3 region is CASSRTGAATNEKLFF. CDR3 nucleotides: TGTGCCAGCAGCAGAACAGGGGCTGCAACTAATGAAAAACTGTTTTTT. The chain links TRBV5-8 to TRBJ1-4; TRBD1 agrees at 7 bases. Trimming at V came to 4 bases and at J to 0 bases, leaving 6 bases not matched to a gene. Germline loops: CDR1 SGHTS, CDR2 YDEGEE. The CDR3 is 16 residues long.

The V call is TRBV28, the J call TRBJ1-1; D is possibly TRBD1 (5 bases). Trimming shortened V by 3 bases and J by 1 base, and 15 bases separated the two germline ends. The CDR3 covers 16 residues. The V gene's germline CDR1 is MDHEN and CDR2 SYDVKM. The chain's CDR3 is CASSFRRVGGNTEAFF. The DNA for the CDR3 is TGTGCCAGCAGTTTTAGGAGGGTTGGGGGGAACACTGAAGCTTTCTTT.

The chain links TRBV18 to TRBJ1-1; TRBD1 agrees at 7 bases. V lost 6 bases and J lost 4; bases outside the gene matches: 11. Germline lookup yields CDR1 KGHSH and CDR2 LQKENI. CDR3 length equals 15 residues. The CDR3: CASSSQGYLVTEAFF. In nucleotides, the CDR3 is TGTGCCAGCTCGTCACAGGGGTATTTGGTCACTGAAGCTTTCTTT.

There are a few counts of this clone. This chain uses TRBV6-5 with TRBJ2-3, with 13 nucleotides matching TRBD2. The ends lost 6 bases at V and 4 bases at J; junction bases unmatched: 4. CDR1 and CDR2 from the germline V gene are MNHEY and SVGAGI. The CDR3 totals 15 residues. CDR3 nucleotide sequence: TGTGCCAGCAGGACTAGCGGGGGGCAGGCAGATACGCAGTATTTT. Its translation: CASRTSGGQADTQYF.